These T cell receptor beta chains were read from a single sample in a study of cytomegalovirus exposure and HLA in healthy donors. The assay was immunoSEQ multiplex PCR, and TCRdb's table has in-frame clones only and misses some. The repertoire holds approximately 140,000 clones, roughly 77% seen once, with 3.5% in the top ten. The sample consisted of PBMCs. These receptors all come from a human donor in good health. Each CDR3 is given with its conserved first and last residue.

TRBJ1-1	TRBV6-5	CATRRGSMNTEAFF
TRBJ2-5	TRBV20-1	CSARDKETQYF
TRBJ2-5	TRBV6-5	CASSRASGQETQYF
TRBJ1-3	TRBV5-1	CASSLGQELNTIYF
TRBJ1-4	TRBV15	CATRGNEKLFF
TRBJ2-2	TRBV6-5	CASSYGTSGELFF
TRBJ2-1	TRBV11-1	CASSQTSGSTSEQFF
TRBJ2-7	TRBV30	CAWTKDRGSSYEQYF
TRBJ1-1	TRBV29-1	CSSLPLLVDTEAFF
TRBJ2-5	TRBV29-1	CSVEDGGGSETQYF
TRBJ2-3	TRBV28	CASSPHPSGLAVDTQYF
TRBJ1-1	TRBV4-1	CASSRQGARDTEAFF
TRBJ1-1	TRBV29-1	CSGGQGGNTEAFF
TRBJ2-1	TRBV29-1	CSMRAGGPNEQFF
TRBJ2-1	TRBV6-1	CASRNRGYEQFF
TRBJ2-2	TRBV19	CASSIQALAGTGELFF
TRBJ2-7	TRBV5-1	CASSLVGQGAHEQYF
TRBJ2-3	TRBV4-3	CASSSPPGLAGTDTQYF
TRBJ1-1	TRBV7-8	CASRDGTANTEAFF
TRBJ2-3	TRBV7-9	CASSLMAGADTQYF
TRBJ2-1	TRBV7-3	CASSLEILAGVHNEQFF
TRBJ2-7	TRBV7-2	CASSLDFQDREQYF
TRBJ1-2	TRBV7-2	CASSPITGSGGYTF
TRBJ2-7	TRBV25-1	CASRTGGTYEQYF
TRBJ2-1	TRBV28	CASTRGQNEQFF
TRBJ2-7	TRBV5-1	CASSLLPTGTGGSCEQYF
TRBJ2-1	TRBV10-3	CAISESQGSSYNEQFF
TRBJ1-2	TRBV30	CAWSGPGLYGYTF
TRBJ1-2	TRBV18	CASLRDSRIVYGYTF
TRBJ1-5	TRBV28	CASSLGQQNQPQHF
TRBJ2-1	TRBV9	CASSVGLAGEQFF
TRBJ1-1	TRBV4-1	CASSQEDRRMNTEAFF
TRBJ2-2	TRBV7-2	CASSLFASPNTGELFF
TRBJ2-7	TRBV6-6	CASRPPSPRYEQYF
TRBJ1-1	TRBV27	CASSLSMQGRDTEAFF
TRBJ2-2	TRBV2	CASREDGTGELFF
TRBJ1-1	TRBV27	CASSRKTGPALNTEAFF
TRBJ2-3	TRBV5-6	CASSTSSTDTQYF
TRBJ1-6	TRBV6-5	CASSPYGWRESPLHF
TRBJ1-3	TRBV28	CASRRQGAPGNTIYF
TRBJ2-4	TRBV4-1	CASSPEEGGNIQYF
TRBJ1-4	TRBV6-5	CASSYQGATANEKLFF
TRBJ2-7	TRBV14	CATRLAGDYEQYF
TRBJ2-7	TRBV5-1	CASSLVGLYEQYF
TRBJ1-1	TRBV7-2	CASSLVLQGNTEAFF
TRBJ2-7	TRBV7-8	CASSPWTGGYEQYF
TRBJ2-3	TRBV7-9	CASSPQRNTDTQYF
TRBJ1-2	TRBV15	CATGQNGYTF
TRBJ2-7	TRBV6-5	CASRSTGSSYEQYF
TRBJ2-7	TRBV7-9	CSSSGTRTGVPYEQYF
TRBJ1-4	TRBV5-1	CASSLRGTNEKLFF
TRBJ2-1	TRBV5-3	CARSFDEQFF
TRBJ2-2	TRBV4-2	CASSQEQGAGELFF
TRBJ2-7	TRBV2	CASRDMTVSEQYF
TRBJ1-3	TRBV15	CATSRGQGAISGNTIYF
TRBJ2-3	TRBV5-4	CASRRDSRTDTQYF
TRBJ1-3	TRBV10-3	CAIRPDSSGNTIYF